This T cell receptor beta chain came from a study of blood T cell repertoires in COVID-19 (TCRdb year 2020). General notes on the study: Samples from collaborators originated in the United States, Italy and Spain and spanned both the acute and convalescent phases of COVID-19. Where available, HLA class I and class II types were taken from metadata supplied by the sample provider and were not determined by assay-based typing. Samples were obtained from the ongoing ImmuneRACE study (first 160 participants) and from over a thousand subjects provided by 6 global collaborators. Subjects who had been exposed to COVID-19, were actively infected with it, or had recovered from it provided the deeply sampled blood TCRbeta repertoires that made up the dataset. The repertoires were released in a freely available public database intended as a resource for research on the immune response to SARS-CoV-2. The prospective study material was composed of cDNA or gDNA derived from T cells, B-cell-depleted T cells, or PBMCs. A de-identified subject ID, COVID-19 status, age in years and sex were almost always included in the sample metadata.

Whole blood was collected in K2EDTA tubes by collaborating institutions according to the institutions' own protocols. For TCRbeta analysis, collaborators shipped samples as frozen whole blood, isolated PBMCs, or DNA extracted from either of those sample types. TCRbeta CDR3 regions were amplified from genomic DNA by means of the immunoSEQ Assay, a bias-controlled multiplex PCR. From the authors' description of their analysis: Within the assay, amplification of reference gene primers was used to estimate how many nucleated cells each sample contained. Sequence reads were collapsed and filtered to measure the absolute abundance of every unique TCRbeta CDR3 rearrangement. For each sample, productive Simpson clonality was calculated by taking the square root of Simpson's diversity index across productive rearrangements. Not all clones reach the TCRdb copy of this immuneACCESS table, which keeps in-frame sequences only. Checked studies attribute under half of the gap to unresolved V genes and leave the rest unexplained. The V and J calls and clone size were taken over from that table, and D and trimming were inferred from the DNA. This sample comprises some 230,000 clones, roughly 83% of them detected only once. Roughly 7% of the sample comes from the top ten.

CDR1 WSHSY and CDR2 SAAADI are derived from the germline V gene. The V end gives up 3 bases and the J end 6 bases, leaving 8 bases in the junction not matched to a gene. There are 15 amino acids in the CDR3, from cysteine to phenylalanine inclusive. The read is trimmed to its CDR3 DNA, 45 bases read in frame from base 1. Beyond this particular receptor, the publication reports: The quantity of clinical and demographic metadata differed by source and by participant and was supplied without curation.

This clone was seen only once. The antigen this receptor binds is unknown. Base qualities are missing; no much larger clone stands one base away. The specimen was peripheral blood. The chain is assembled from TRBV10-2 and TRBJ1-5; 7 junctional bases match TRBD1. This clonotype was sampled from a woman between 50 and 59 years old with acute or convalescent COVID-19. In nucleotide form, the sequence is TGCGCCAGCAGTGATCAACAGGGGTTGGGTCAGCCCCAGCATTTT. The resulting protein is CASSDQQGLGQPQHF.